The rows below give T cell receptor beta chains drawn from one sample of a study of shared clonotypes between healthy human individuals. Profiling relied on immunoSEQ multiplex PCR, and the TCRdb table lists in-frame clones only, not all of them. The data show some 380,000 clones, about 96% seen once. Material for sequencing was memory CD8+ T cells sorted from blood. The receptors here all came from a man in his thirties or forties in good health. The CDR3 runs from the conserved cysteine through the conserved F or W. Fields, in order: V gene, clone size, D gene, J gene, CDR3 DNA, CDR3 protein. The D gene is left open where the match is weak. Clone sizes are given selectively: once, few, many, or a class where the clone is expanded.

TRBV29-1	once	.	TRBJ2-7	TGCAGCGTTTCAGAGGCTAGGCACTACGAGCAGTACTTC	CSVSEARHYEQYF
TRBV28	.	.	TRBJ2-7	TGTGCCAGCAGTTTAGGGCGCTACGAGCAGTACTTC	CASSLGRYEQYF
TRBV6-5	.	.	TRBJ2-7	TGTGCCAGCAGGCTCAACTACGAGCAGTACTTC	CASRLNYEQYF
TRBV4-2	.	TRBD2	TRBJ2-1	TGTGCCAGCAGCCAACCCAGCGGGAGGGCCATTAATGAGCAGTTCTTC	CASSQPSGRAINEQFF
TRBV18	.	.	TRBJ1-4	TGTGCCAGCTCAGGCACCGGGTCCTGGGATGAAAAACTGTTTTTT	CASSGTGSWDEKLFF
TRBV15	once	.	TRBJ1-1	TGTGCCACCAGCTTAAGGGGGAACACTGAAGCTTTCTTT	CATSLRGNTEAFF
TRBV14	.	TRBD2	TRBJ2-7	TGTGCCAGCAGCCCTATAGCGGGAGTTATCACCTACGAGCAGTACTTC	CASSPIAGVITYEQYF
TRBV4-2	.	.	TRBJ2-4	TGTGCCAGCAGCTCCAGCCTCTTAGCCAAAAACATTCAGTACTTC	CASSSSLLAKNIQYF
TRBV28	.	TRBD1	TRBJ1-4	TGTGCCAGCAGTAACAGGGGGCGAGCCGAAAAACTGTTTTTT	CASSNRGRAEKLFF
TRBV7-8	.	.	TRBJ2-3	TGTGCCAGCAGCGCTAGTGGGGGGGATACGCAGTATTTT	CASSASGGDTQYF
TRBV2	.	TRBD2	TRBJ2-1	TGTGCCAGCGGGGGACTAGCTGACAATGAGCAGTTCTTC	CASGGLADNEQFF
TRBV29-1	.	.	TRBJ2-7	TGCAGCGTTGAAACTAGTTCCTACGAGCAGTACTTC	CSVETSSYEQYF
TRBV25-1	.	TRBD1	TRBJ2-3	TGTGCCAGCAGTGAACAGGGGGCAGATACGCAGTATTTT	CASSEQGADTQYF
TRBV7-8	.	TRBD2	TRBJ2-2	TGTGCCAGCAGCTCAACACGACTAGCGGGAGGGCCCAGCACCGGGGAGCTGTTTTTT	CASSSTRLAGGPSTGELFF
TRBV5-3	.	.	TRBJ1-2	TGTGCCAGAAGCTCCACGGGGCAGGGAAGGTGGGGCTACACCTTC	CARSSTGQGRWGYTF
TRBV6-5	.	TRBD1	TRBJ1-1	TGTGCCAGCAGTCCCGACAGGGCCCTTGAAGCTTTCTTT	CASSPDRALEAFF
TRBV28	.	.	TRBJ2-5	TGTGCCAGCAGTTTGGTAACAGGGGAGACCCAGTACTTC	CASSLVTGETQYF
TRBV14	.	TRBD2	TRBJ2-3	TGTGCCAGCAGCCGCCGACTAGCCCTGTTTACCGCAGATACGCAGTATTTT	CASSRRLALFTADTQYF
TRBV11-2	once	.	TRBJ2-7	TGTGCCAGCAGGACTGGACAGAACGAGCAGTACTTC	CASRTGQNEQYF
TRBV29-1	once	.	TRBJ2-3	TGCAGCGCAGCCACAGGGTACACAGATACGCAGTATTTT	CSAATGYTDTQYF
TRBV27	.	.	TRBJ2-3	TGTGCCAGCAGTTTATCGTCCTCCACAGATACGCAGTATTTT	CASSLSSSTDTQYF
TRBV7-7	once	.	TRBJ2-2	TGTGCTAGCAGCTTATCCTTTATCCCCGGGGCCGGGGAGCTGTTTTTT	CASSLSFIPGAGELFF
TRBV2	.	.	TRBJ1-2	TGTGCCAGCAGTGAAGTGGGGGCAAGGGGCTACACCTTC	CASSEVGARGYTF
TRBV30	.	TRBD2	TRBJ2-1	TGTGCCTGGAGCCCGGGACTAGCGGGAGGACACAATGAGCAGTTCTTC	CAWSPGLAGGHNEQFF
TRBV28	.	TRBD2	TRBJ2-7	TGTGCCAGCAGTTTATACGCGGGAGGGCCGGACGAGCAGTACTTC	CASSLYAGGPDEQYF
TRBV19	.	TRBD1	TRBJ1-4	TGTGCCAGTAGTGTGCCGGGACAGGGGACTAATGAAAAACTGTTTTTT	CASSVPGQGTNEKLFF
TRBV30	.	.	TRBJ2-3	TGTGCCTGGAGTGACGGGGCAGATACGCAGTATTTT	CAWSDGADTQYF
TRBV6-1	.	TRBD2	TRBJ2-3	TGTGCCAGCAGTGAATTAGCGGGAGATACGCAGTATTTT	CASSELAGDTQYF
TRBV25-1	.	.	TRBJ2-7	TGTGCCAGCAGTTCTTTTGTGCATGAGCGGTACTTC	CASSSFVHERYF
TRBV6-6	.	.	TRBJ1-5	TGTGCCAGCAGCGACTACAACGCGGATAATCAGCCCCAGCATTTT	CASSDYNADNQPQHF
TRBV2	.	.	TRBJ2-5	TGTGCCCACAAAGAGACCCAGTACTTC	CAHKETQYF
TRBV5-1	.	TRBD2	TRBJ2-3	TGCGCCAGCAGGGAAGTGGCGGGGGGCACAGATACGCAGTATTTT	CASREVAGGTDTQYF
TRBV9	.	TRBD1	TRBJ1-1	TGTGCCAGCAGCCTGATGGGACAGGTGAACACTGAAGCTTTCTTT	CASSLMGQVNTEAFF
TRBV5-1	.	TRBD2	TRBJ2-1	TGCGCCAGCAGCCCGACTAGCGGGAGTAATGAGCAGTTCTTC	CASSPTSGSNEQFF
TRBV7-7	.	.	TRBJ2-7	TGTGCTAGCAGCTCCCATGGACCGACCTCCTACGAGCAGTACTTC	CASSSHGPTSYEQYF
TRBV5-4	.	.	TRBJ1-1	TGTGCCAGCAGCCCTTTTCGCACTTTGCACTCGAACACTGAAGCTTTCTTT	CASSPFRTLHSNTEAFF
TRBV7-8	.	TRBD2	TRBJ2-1	TGTGCCAGCAGCTTAGAGCGGCTAGCGGGAGTTTTAAATGAGCAGTTCTTC	CASSLERLAGVLNEQFF
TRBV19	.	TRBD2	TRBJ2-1	TGTGCCAGTACTAGGACTAGCGGAGATTACAATGAGCAGTTCTTC	CASTRTSGDYNEQFF
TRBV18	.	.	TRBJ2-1	TGTGCCAGCTCACCATTAGACACTAGGGGGGGTGAGCAGTTCTTC	CASSPLDTRGGEQFF
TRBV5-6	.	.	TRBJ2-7	TGTGCCAGCAGCTCCCTGGTGACCTACGAGCAGTACTTC	CASSSLVTYEQYF
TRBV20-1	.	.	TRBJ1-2	TGCAGTGCTAGTCAGGGCTACACCTTC	CSASQGYTF
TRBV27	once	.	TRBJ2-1	TGTGCCAGCAGTCGACTAGGGACCTACAATGAGCAGTTCTTC	CASSRLGTYNEQFF
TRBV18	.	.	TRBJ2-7	TGTGCCAGCTCACCACTGCAGGCCTACGAGCAGTACTTC	CASSPLQAYEQYF
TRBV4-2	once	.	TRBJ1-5	TGTGCCAGCAGCCGCGGACAGTATAGCAATCAGCCCCAGCATTTT	CASSRGQYSNQPQHF
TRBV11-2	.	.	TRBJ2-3	TGTGCCAGCAGCTTAGCCCACCGGGACCAAGATACGCAGTATTTT	CASSLAHRDQDTQYF
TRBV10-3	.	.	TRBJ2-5	TGTGCCATCAGTGATGGGGAGACCCAGTACTTC	CAISDGETQYF
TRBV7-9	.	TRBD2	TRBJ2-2	TGTGCCAGCAGCTACCGCGGGGGACGGGGAGGGAACACCGGGGAGCTGTTTTTT	CASSYRGGRGGNTGELFF
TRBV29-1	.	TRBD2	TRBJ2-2	TGCAGCGTTGGGCGGGGGGCCGGGGAGCTGTTTTTT	CSVGRGAGELFF
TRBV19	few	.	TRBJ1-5	TGTGCCAGTAGTATTGTCGGGGGCAATCAGCCCCAGCATTTT	CASSIVGGNQPQHF
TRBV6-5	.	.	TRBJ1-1	TGTGCCAGCAGTTATGGGTTTTCGACTGAAGCTTTCTTT	CASSYGFSTEAFF
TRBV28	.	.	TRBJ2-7	TGTGCCAGCAGTTTCCCCATACAGGCCACCTACGAGCAGTACTTC	CASSFPIQATYEQYF
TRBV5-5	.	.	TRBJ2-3	TGTGCCAGCAGCTTGGGTCCCACTAGCACAGATACGCAGTATTTT	CASSLGPTSTDTQYF
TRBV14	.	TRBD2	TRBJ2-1	TGTGCCAGCAGCCAAGACCCCGGGACTAGGCAGTTCTTC	CASSQDPGTRQFF
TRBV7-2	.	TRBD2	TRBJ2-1	TGTGCCAGCAGCCTCACCGGGACTAGCGGGATAGGGGATGAGCAGTTCTTC	CASSLTGTSGIGDEQFF